This T cell receptor (beta chain) was sequenced during a study of T cell repertoires in ileal Crohn's disease (dated by TCRdb to the late 2010s). Notes on the research overall: The median duration of disease was around 8 years, and at the time of surgery 35% to 45% of patients were active smokers. TCR repertoire analysis was performed in a few dozen Crohn's disease patients drawn from a prospective multicentre cohort. M0 samples consisted of biopsies taken from the inflamed part of the ileum in the surgical resection specimen. A total of about 170 mucosal samples from some 50 patients were sequenced, with samples obtained at several locations on the surgical specimen and at postoperative endoscopy. Endoscopic postoperative recurrence was defined by a Rutgeerts score above i0. The study was conducted in parallel with a multicentre cohort built to find predictors of early endoscopic recurrence after ileocolonic resection. Surgery was performed for a complication in all patients, with stricturing disease in 61% and penetrating disease in 39%. Postoperative therapy was given to about half of the patients, with thiopurines administered to over 10 patients and anti-TNF agents administered to under 20 patients. Roughly 0.55 micrograms of biopsy DNA per sample were submitted for commercial TCRB immunosequencing. The investigation overall reported the following: Higher percentages of high-frequency clones at the time of surgery were linked to endoscopic recurrence, and every patient with clonality above 26.8% (18/57) had recurrence. Compared with CD4 T cells, sorted CD8 T cells held more high-frequency clones, which suggests that the mucosal expansions were mostly CD8. Only a subgroup of patients, of unstated size, had mucosal CD4 and CD8 T cells sorted and sequenced. Patients who were active smokers at surgery had a significantly higher proportion of clonal expansions than non-smokers (around 25% vs 18%, p=0.02).

The sample's time point label, decoded: inflamed ileum from the surgical specimen. Adults with ileal or ileocolonic Crohn's disease and an indication for ileocolonic resection were eligible for inclusion. Whole ileal mucosal biopsies were kept frozen at -80 degrees C prior to DNA extraction. Genomic DNA was isolated from frozen whole biopsies using a TRizol-based method, and the DNA was quantified with a NanoDrop 2000 spectrophotometer. Libraries were prepared through the immunoSEQ multiplex PCR assay. CDR3 regions were amplified from genomic DNA by Adaptive Biotechnology using a two-step, amplification bias-controlled multiplex PCR. In the first PCR, primers covered every V and J gene segment, and in the second PCR, barcodes and Illumina adapters were added. CDR3 libraries were sequenced using an Illumina instrument. Concerning the study's data processing: The analysis used both the pipelines supplied by the vendor and custom analysis of the raw data in R/Bioconductor with R version 3.3.0. Clonality, which ranges from 0 to 1, was calculated as the inverse of the normalised Shannon entropy across all productive clones. The repertoire share taken up by the top 100 clones defined high-frequency clones, and only clones that passed a 95% confidence test were kept. Repertoire diversity was measured with the Simpson index, and overlap between samples was measured with the Morisita-Horn index. What TCRdb holds here is the immuneACCESS table cut down to in-frame rearrangements. Part of the clones is not present; checked against another copy, under half of the missing clones reflect an unresolved V gene, and the others are unexplained. For V, J and clone size, that table is used; D and trimming come from the DNA. The sample table shows about 4,200 clones, and under 80% are seen once. The ten largest clones represent approximately 6.9% of the sample.

Comment on this clone: Its cognate antigen has yet to be identified. Within one base of it there is no much larger clone, and no base qualities were kept.

Trimming removed 5 bases from V and 7 bases from J, leaving 21 bases between the germline ends. The germline V gene provides CDR1 SGHTA and CDR2 FQGNSA. The CDR3 goes from the cysteine to the phenylalanine over 15 residues. The DNA shown is the 45-base CDR3, in frame from base 1. The sequence links TRBV7-2 to TRBJ2-7; D gene: possibly TRBD1, on 5 matching bases. The origin of this receptor is an adult with Crohn's disease. The sample taken for sequencing was ileal tissue. In nucleotide form, the sequence is TGTGCCAGCAGCCCCAAGGGGTCTGGGGTAGGAGAGCAGTACTTC. This sequence encodes CASSPKGSGVGEQYF.